These T cell receptor beta chains were read from a single sample in a study of blood T cells in healthy people across ages. TCRdb reanalysed the 5' RACE reads using MiXCR and keeps one entry per CDR3 protein. The sample carries 800,000 to 950,000 distinct CDR3 sequences, roughly 29% recorded once. The same sample was also studied in work on T cells of mothers and their children.

Sequencing input: blood. The receptors were gathered from a woman aged 40 to 50 in good health. Both conserved end residues are part of each CDR3. A D gene is named only where the DNA matches it firmly. Expanded clones are given a class, and other clones once, few, many or no size at all.

many,17,TRBJ2-1,TRBD1,TRBV9,CASSVSLGQGSSSEQFF,TGTGCCAGCAGCGTATCCCTAGGACAGGGGTCCTCTAGCGAGCAGTTCTTC
many,14,TRBJ2-3,.,TRBV2,CASNIVLARDTQYF,TGTGCCAGCAATATTGTCCTAGCGCGAGATACGCAGTATTTT
once,14,TRBJ2-2,.,TRBV12-3/TRBV12-4,CTSSSGGATGELFF,TGTACCAGCAGTTCCGGAGGGGCAACCGGGGAGCTGTTTTTT
.,14,TRBJ1-4,.,TRBV20-1,CSASTGLTDEKLFF,TGCAGTGCTAGTACGGGCTTGACGGATGAAAAACTGTTTTTT
.,14,TRBJ2-3,TRBD2,TRBV20-1,CSARKSGDTDTQYF,TGCAGTGCTAGAAAAAGCGGGGACACAGATACGCAGTATTTT
many,15,TRBJ2-7,.,TRBV4-1,CASSLTSSGTYEQYF,TGCGCCAGCAGCCTTACCTCATCAGGTACCTACGAGCAGTACTTC
many,14,TRBJ2-7,.,TRBV7-2,CASSTQQSSYEQYF,TGTGCCAGCAGCACACAACAGAGCTCCTACGAGCAGTACTTC
few,11,TRBJ1-2,.,TRBV28,CASSLGEGYTF,TGTGCCAGCAGCCTAGGGGAAGGCTACACCTTC
.,15,TRBJ2-1,.,TRBV25-1,CASTPWWGKDNEQFF,TGTGCCAGCACCCCTTGGTGGGGGAAGGACAATGAGCAGTTCTTC
.,12,TRBJ1-2,TRBD1,TRBV29-1,CSVGGTGYGYTF,TGCAGCGTTGGGGGGACAGGCTATGGCTACACCTTC
many,15,TRBJ2-7,TRBD1,TRBV28,CASIPGQGPSYEQYF,TGTGCCAGCATACCCGGACAGGGCCCCTCCTACGAGCAGTACTTC
few,18,TRBJ2-5,.,TRBV9,CASSVGVGRRLGQETQYF,TGTGCCAGCAGCGTAGGCGTCGGAAGACGGCTGGGGCAAGAGACCCAGTACTTC
.,14,TRBJ2-1,TRBD1,TRBV6-6,CASRTGGTYNELFF,TGTGCCAGCAGGACAGGGGGAACCTACAATGAGCTGTTCTTC
.,15,TRBJ2-7,.,TRBV9,CASSVGTVQAYEQYF,TGTGCCAGCAGCGTAGGGACCGTACAAGCCTACGAGCAGTACTTC
few,15,TRBJ2-5,.,TRBV2,CASRALGTFRETQYF,TGTGCCAGCAGGGCACTTGGGACCTTTCGAGAGACCCAGTACTTC
.,15,TRBJ1-1,TRBD1,TRBV2,CASRGPGTGVDAAFF,TGTGCCAGCAGGGGCCCCGGGACAGGGGTAGATGCAGCTTTCTTT
few,15,TRBJ1-2,TRBD1,TRBV4-1,CASSRSGTGTYGYTF,TGCGCCAGCAGCCGGTCCGGGACAGGGACCTATGGCTACACCTTC
many,14,TRBJ2-3,.,TRBV4-1,CASSQEYSTDTQYF,TGCGCCAGCAGCCAAGAGTACAGCACAGATACGCAGTATTTT
.,15,TRBJ2-5,TRBD2,TRBV20-1,CSASISGGQGETQYF,TGCAGTGCTAGTATTAGCGGGGGCCAGGGAGAGACCCAGTACTTC
once,14,TRBJ2-1,.,TRBV10-3,CAISERIDVDEQFF,TGTGCCATCAGTGAGCGGATCGATGTGGATGAGCAGTTCTTC
few,14,TRBJ1-1,TRBD1,TRBV28,CASRDGQGHAEAFF,TGTGCCAGCAGGGACGGACAGGGGCACGCTGAAGCTTTCTTT
many,14,TRBJ2-7,.,TRBV7-2,CASSPSGSTYEQYF,TGTGCCAGCAGCCCTTCGGGCAGTACCTACGAGCAGTACTTC
.,14,TRBJ2-7,TRBD1,TRBV6-1,CASSKAAGGYEQYF,TGTGCCAGCAGTAAAGCCGCAGGGGGCTACGAGCAGTACTTC
few,15,TRBJ2-7,.,TRBV27,CASSLGLGGAYEQYF,TGTGCCAGCAGCTTGGGACTTGGGGGCGCCTACGAGCAGTACTTC
.,14,TRBJ2-1,TRBD2,TRBV29-1,CSVDIGLGAPEQFF,TGCAGCGTTGATATAGGACTAGGCGCCCCTGAGCAGTTCTTC
few,13,TRBJ1-2,TRBD1,TRBV20-1,CSARTGHNYGYTF,TGCAGTGCCCGGACAGGCCATAACTATGGCTACACCTTC
many,16,TRBJ2-1,.,TRBV12-3/TRBV12-4,CASSPGGQGVYNEQFF,TGTGCCAGCAGTCCGGGGGGGCAGGGGGTTTACAATGAGCAGTTCTTC
.,15,TRBJ2-3,.,TRBV6-1,CASSLDPYFRYTQYF,TGTGCCAGCAGTCTGGACCCCTATTTCAGGTATACGCAGTATTTT
few,16,TRBJ1-2,TRBD1,TRBV7-9,CAGSYGLQRQGQGYTF,TGTGCCGGCAGCTATGGGCTACAAAGACAGGGTCAAGGCTACACCTTC
many,12,TRBJ2-1,.,TRBV20-1,CSARLLVGEQFF,TGCAGTGCTAGGCTACTGGTTGGTGAGCAGTTCTTC
many,14,TRBJ1-2,.,TRBV28,CASSLSGGTYGYTF,TGTGCCAGCAGTTTATCTGGGGGAACTTATGGCTACACCTTC
many,11,TRBJ2-1,.,TRBV6-5,CASSSGHEQFF,TGTGCCAGCAGTTCCGGTCATGAGCAGTTCTTC